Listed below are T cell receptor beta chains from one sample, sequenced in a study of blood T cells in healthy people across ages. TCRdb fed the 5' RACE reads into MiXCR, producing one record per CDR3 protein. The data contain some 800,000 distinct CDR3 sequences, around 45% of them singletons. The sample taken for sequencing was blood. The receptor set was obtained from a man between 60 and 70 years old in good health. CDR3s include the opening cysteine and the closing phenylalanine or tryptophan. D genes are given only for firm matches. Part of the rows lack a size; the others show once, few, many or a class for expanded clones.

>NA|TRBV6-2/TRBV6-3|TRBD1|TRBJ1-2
TGTGCCAGCAGCACAGGGGGTTTCGGTGGCTACACCTTC
CASSTGGFGGYTF
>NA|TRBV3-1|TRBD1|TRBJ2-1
TGTGCCAGCAGCCGGGACAGGGGGCTAAGTGAGCAGTTCTTC
CASSRDRGLSEQFF
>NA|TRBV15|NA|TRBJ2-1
TGTGCCACCAGCAGAGGGACAGTTAACAATGAGCAGTTCTTC
CATSRGTVNNEQFF
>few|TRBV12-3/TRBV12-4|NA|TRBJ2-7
TGTGCCAGCAGCCAGGAAAACTACGAGCAGTACTTC
CASSQENYEQYF
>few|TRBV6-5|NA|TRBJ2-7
TGTGCCAGCAGGGCGGGCCGCTCCTACGAGCAGTACTTC
CASRAGRSYEQYF
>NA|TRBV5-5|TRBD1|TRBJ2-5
TGTGCCAGCAGAAGGACAGGGACGGAGACCCAGTACTTC
CASRRTGTETQYF
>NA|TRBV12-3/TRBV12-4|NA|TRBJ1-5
TGTGCCAGCAGTTGGGGGGGGAATAGCAATCAGCCCCAGCATTTT
CASSWGGNSNQPQHF
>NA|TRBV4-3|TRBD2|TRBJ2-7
TGCGCCAGCAGCCAGCTACAGGGGCCTAGGACTAGCGGCGACTACGAGCAGTACTTC
CASSQLQGPRTSGDYEQYF
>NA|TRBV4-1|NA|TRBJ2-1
TGCGCCAGCAGCCAAGTGAGAGGCAGCTCCTACAATGAGCAGTTCTTC
CASSQVRGSSYNEQFF
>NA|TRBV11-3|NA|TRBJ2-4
TGTGCCAGCAGCTTAGCCCAGAGGGGGTCAGTCAAAAACATTCAGTACTTC
CASSLAQRGSVKNIQYF
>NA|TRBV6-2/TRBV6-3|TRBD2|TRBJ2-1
TGTGCCAGCAGTTACCGACTAGCGGGGTCTGGGAATGAGCAGTTCTTC
CASSYRLAGSGNEQFF
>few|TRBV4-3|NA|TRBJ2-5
TGCGCCAGCAGCCAAGATGGAGCGGGCCAAGAGACCCAGTACTTC
CASSQDGAGQETQYF
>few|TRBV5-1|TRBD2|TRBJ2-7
TGCGCCAGCAGCCCGGCCTGGACTAGCGGGACCTACGAGCAGTACTTC
CASSPAWTSGTYEQYF
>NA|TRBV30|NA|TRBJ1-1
TGTGCCTGGAACGTATGGGGGGAAGCTGAAGCTTTCTTT
CAWNVWGEAEAFF
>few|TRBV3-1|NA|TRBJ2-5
TGTGCCAGCAGCCAGCCGAAGGAGACCCAGTACTTC
CASSQPKETQYF
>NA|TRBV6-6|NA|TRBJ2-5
TGTGCCAGCAGAGTGGGGAAGGTCAGGGGGGAGCGGTACTTC
CASRVGKVRGERYF
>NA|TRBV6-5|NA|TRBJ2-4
TGTGCCAGCAGTTACTCGGGACTCTCGGTCGGGGACATTCAGTACTTC
CASSYSGLSVGDIQYF
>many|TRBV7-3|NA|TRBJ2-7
TGTGCCAGCAGCTTAAAAGGCGGAACCTACGAGCAGTACTTC
CASSLKGGTYEQYF
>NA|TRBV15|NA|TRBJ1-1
TGTGCCACCAGCAGAGGCACCCAATTACTCGGGACACCGAACACTGAAGCTTTCTTT
CATSRGTQLLGTPNTEAFF
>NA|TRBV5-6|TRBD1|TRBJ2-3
TGTGCCAGCAGCTTACAGGGGGCGGCCACAGATACGCAGTATTTT
CASSLQGAATDTQYF
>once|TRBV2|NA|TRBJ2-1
TGTGCCAGCAGTGAAGGGAACCGACAGGCCGATGAGCAGTTCTTC
CASSEGNRQADEQFF
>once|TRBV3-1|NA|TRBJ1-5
TGTGCCAGCAGCCAATTGAGTCAGCCCCAGCATTTT
CASSQLSQPQHF
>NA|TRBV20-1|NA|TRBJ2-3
TGCAGTGCCAGGAAGGCGGCGCCGCAGTATTTT
CSARKAAPQYF
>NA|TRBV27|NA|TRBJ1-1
TGTGCCAGCAGTCCGAGGACAAGGCCTATGAACACTGAAGCTTTCTTT
CASSPRTRPMNTEAFF
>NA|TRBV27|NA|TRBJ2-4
TGTGCCAGCAGTCCCTCGGGACAACTAAACATTCAGTACTTC
CASSPSGQLNIQYF
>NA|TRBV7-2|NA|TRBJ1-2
TGTGCCAGCAGCTTAGGTCTACAGACATGGGGCTACACCTTC
CASSLGLQTWGYTF
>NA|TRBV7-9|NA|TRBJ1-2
TGTGCCAGCAGCTCACATGATCATGGCTACACCTTC
CASSSHDHGYTF
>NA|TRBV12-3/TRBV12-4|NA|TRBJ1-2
TGTGCCAGCAGTTTAGCGGCCTCGTTCTATGGCTACACCTTC
CASSLAASFYGYTF
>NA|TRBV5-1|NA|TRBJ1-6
TGCGCCAGCAGCTTGCGGGAGAGGACCTATAATTCACCCCTCCACTTT
CASSLRERTYNSPLHF
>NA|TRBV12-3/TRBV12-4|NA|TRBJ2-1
TGTGCCAGCAGGGGGATAGCCGGCAATGAGCAGTTCTTC
CASRGIAGNEQFF
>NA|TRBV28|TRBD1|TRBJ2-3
TGTGCCAGCAGTTCAAGGGACAGGGCAGATACGCAGTATTTT
CASSSRDRADTQYF
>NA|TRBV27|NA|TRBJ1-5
TGTGCCAGCAGTTCATCGGAGTTTAGCAATCAGCCCCAGCATTTT
CASSSSEFSNQPQHF
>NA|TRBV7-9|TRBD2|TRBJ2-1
TGTGCCAGCAGCAGGGGACTAGCGGGGGTCTACAACGATGAGCAGTTCTTC
CASSRGLAGVYNDEQFF
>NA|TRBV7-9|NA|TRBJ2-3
TGTGCCAGCACCAAGAGGGCTAGCACAGATACGCAGTATTTT
CASTKRASTDTQYF
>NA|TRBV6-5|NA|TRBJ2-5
TGTGCCAGCAGTTACTCAGCGGGACAGGTCTACGTGCAGTACTTC
CASSYSAGQVYVQYF
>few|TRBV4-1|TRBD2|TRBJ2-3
TGCGCCAGTACGACTAGCGGGGGGACCACAGATACGCAGTATTTT
CASTTSGGTTDTQYF
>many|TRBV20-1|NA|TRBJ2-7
TGCAGTGCTTCTCGGTACGAGCAGTACTTC
CSASRYEQYF
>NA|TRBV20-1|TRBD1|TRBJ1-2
TGCAGTGCTAGAAAACAGGGGGCAAGTAGAGCTAACTATGGCTACACCTTC
CSARKQGASRANYGYTF
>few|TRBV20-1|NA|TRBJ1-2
TGCAGTCCGCTAGACCCGGGATCCTACACCTTC
CSPLDPGSYTF
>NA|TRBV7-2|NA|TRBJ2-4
TGTGCCAGCAGCTTTCAGGACGTGGGGATTCAGTACTTC
CASSFQDVGIQYF
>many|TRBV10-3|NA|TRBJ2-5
TGTGCCATCAGTGAATTGAACCAAGAGACCCAGTACTTC
CAISELNQETQYF
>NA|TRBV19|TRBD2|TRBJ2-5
TGTGCCAGTAGTAAGACAGCGGGGTATACAGAGACCCAGTACTTC
CASSKTAGYTETQYF
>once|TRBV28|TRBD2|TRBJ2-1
TGTGCCAGCGCGCCGGGGGGGAGCTCCTACAATGAGCAGTTCTTC
CASAPGGSSYNEQFF
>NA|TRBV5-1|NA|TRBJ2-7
TGCGCCAGCAGCCCGCAACAGGGACCCCAGTTGTGGTACTTC
CASSPQQGPQLWYF
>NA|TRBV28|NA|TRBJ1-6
TGTGCCAGCAGTTGGGAAGGGGTCGATAATTCACCCCTCCACTTT
CASSWEGVDNSPLHF